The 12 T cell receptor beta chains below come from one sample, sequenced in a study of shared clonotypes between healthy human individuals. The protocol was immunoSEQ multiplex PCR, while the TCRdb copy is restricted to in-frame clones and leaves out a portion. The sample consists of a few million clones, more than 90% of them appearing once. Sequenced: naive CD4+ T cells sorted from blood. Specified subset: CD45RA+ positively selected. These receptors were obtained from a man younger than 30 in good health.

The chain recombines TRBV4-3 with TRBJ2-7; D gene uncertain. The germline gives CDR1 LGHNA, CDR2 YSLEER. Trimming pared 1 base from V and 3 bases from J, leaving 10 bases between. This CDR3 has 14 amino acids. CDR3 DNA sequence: TGCGCCAGCAGCCAAGGACCTGGAAACTACGAGCAGTACTTC. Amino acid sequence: CASSQGPGNYEQYF.

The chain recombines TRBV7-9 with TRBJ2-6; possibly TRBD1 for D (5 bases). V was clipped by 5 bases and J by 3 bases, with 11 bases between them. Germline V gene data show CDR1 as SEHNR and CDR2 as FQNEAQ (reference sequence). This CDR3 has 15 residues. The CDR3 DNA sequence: TGTGCCAGCAGCCCTTTCAGGGATGGGGCCAACGTCCTGACTTTC. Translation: CASSPFRDGANVLTF.

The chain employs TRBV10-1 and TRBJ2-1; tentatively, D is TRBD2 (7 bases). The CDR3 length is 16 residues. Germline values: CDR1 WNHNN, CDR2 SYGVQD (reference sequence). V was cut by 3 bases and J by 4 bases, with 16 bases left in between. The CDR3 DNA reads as TGCGCCAGCAGTGACTCCTCGGGGGGCACGTACAATGAGCAGTTCTTC. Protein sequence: CASSDSSGGTYNEQFF.

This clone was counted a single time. The CDR3 region is CASSLAGVHEQYF. As DNA, the CDR3 is TGTGCCAGCAGTCTAGCGGGAGTTCACGAGCAGTACTTC. This sequence joins TRBV6-6 and TRBJ2-7; 10 bases match TRBD2. After removal of 5 bases from V and 5 bases from J, the junction contained 3 bases not matched to a gene. Germline V gene data show CDR1 as MNHNY and CDR2 as SVGAGI (reference sequence). The CDR3 spans 13 residues.

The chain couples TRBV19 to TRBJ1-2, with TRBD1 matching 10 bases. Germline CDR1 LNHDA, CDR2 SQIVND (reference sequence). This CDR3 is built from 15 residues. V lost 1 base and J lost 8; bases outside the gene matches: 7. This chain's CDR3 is CASSIGTGTGDGYTF. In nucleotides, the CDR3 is TGTGCCAGTAGTATAGGCACCGGGACAGGGGACGGCTACACCTTC.

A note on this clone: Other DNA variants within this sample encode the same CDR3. The CDR3 sequence: CASSLGNQPQHF. CDR3 nucleotide sequence: TGTGCCAGCAGTTTAGGCAATCAGCCCCAGCATTTT. V usage is TRBV28 and J usage is TRBJ1-5; D unresolved. Germline lookup yields CDR1 MDHEN and CDR2 SYDVKM. The CDR3 has 12 residues. Trimming removed 2 bases at V and 2 bases at J, with 1 base between.

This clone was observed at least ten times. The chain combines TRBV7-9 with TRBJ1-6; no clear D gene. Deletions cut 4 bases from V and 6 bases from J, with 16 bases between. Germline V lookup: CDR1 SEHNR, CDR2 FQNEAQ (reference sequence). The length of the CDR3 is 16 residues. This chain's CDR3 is CASSYDRSNANSPLHF. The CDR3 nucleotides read TGTGCCAGCAGCTACGATAGAAGTAACGCTAATTCACCCCTCCACTTT.

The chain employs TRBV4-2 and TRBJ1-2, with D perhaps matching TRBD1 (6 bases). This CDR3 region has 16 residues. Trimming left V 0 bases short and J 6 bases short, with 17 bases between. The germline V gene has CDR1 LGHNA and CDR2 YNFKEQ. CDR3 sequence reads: CASSQDRGGGGDGYTF. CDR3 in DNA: TGTGCCAGCAGCCAAGATCGAGGGGGGGGCGGAGATGGCTACACCTTC.

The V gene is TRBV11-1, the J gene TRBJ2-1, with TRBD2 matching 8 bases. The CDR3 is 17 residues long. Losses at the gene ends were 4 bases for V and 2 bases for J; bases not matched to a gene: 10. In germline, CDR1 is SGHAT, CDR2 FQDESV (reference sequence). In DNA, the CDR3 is TGTGCCAGCAGCTCCCGAGGGGCGGGGGGAACCTACAATGAGCAGTTCTTC. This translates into CASSSRGAGGTYNEQFF.

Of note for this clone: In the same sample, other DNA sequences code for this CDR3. The CDR3 nucleotides are TGTGCCAGCAGTTACGGGGGCGGGGAGCTGTTTTTT. Amino acids: CASSYGGGELFF. V and J are TRBV6-6 and TRBJ2-2; D possibly uses TRBD1 or TRBD2 (5 bases each). CDR3 length: 12 amino acids. V was shortened by 2 bases and J by 7 bases, with 5 bases between the two germline ends. The V gene's germline CDR1 is MNHNY and CDR2 SVGAGI (reference sequence).

The CDR3 spells CASSESGDGELFF. CDR3 DNA sequence: TGCGCCAGCAGTGAGTCGGGGGACGGGGAGCTGTTTTTT. The rearrangement joins TRBV10-1 to TRBJ2-2, with D possibly being TRBD1 or TRBD2 (5 bases each). CDR3 length: 13 amino acids. Germline CDR1 WNHNN, CDR2 SYGVQD (reference sequence). The V end was cut by 0 bases, the J end by 7 bases, with 6 bases between.

CDR3 loop: CARGLAGVREQYF. In DNA form, the CDR3 reads TGTGCCAGGGGGCTAGCGGGGGTAAGGGAGCAGTACTTC. The chain joins TRBV5-4 to TRBJ2-7; 10 nucleotides match TRBD2. CDR3 size: 13 residues. The germline V gene encodes CDR1 SGHNT and CDR2 YYREEE (reference sequence). J lost 7 bases, V lost 8 bases, and 9 bases had no gene match.